The TCR beta chain under discussion was sequenced for a study of CXCR3-negative and CXCR3-positive naive CD8 T cells. Naive CD8+ T lymphocytes were specified as CD45RO-CCR7+CD27+CD95-. Germline CDR1 reads KGHDR; CDR2 reads SFDVKD. The CDR3 consists of 13 residues. UMI-tagged TRB cDNA libraries were built via 5' RACE. After re-calling the 5' RACE reads, TCRdb lists one entry per CDR3 protein, DNA absent. Here the sample table reports 38,000 or so distinct CDR3 sequences. Material: naive CXCR3- CD8+ T cells from blood. As for subset: CD45RO-CCR7+CD27+CD95- naive CD8+ T cells lacking CXCR3 (TNR3-). The source of this sequence is a human donor in good health. Some clones in this sample may be carry-over from other donors' samples. The chain employs TRBV24-1 and TRBJ1-1; TCRdb designates TRBD1, a call that cannot be tested without DNA. The CDR3 loop is CATREEGSAEAFF.